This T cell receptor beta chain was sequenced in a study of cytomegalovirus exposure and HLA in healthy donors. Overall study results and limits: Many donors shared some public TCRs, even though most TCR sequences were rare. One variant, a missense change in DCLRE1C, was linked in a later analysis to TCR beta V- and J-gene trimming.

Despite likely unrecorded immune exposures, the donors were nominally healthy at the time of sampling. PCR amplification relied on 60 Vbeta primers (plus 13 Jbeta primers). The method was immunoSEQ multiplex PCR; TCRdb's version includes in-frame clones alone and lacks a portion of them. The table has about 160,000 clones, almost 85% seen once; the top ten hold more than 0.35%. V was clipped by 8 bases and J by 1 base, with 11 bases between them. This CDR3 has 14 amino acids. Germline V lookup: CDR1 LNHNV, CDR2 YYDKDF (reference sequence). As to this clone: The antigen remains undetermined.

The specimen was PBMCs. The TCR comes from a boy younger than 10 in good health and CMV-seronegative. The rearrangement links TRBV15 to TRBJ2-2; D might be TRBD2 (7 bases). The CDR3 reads CATGGAQNTGELFF. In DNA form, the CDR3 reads TGTGCCACCGGGGGGGCACAGAACACCGGGGAGCTGTTTTTT. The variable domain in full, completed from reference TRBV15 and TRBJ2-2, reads DAMVIQNPRYQVTQFGKPVTLSCSQTLNHNVMYWYQQKSSQAPKLLFHYYDKDFNNEADTPDNFQSRRPNTSFCFLDIRSPGLGDTAMYLCATGGAQNTGELFFGEGSRLTVL.